This T cell receptor (beta chain) was obtained from a study of cytomegalovirus exposure and HLA in healthy donors. Note on this clone: The antigen is undetermined.

Germline V lookup: CDR1 LNHDA, CDR2 SQIVND (reference sequence). Trimming cost V 7 bases and J 7 bases; bases outside gene matches: 12. This CDR3 is 16 amino acids long. PCR used 60 Vbeta primers and 13 Jbeta primers. Assay: immunoSEQ multiplex PCR; the TCRdb copy retains only in-frame clones and omits some. The sample lists around 160,000 clones, 75% to 80% seen once, with about 14% in the top ten. Broader study findings: Later on, an analysis showed TCR association rates differing by HLA locus, with DRB1 the most and HLA-C the fewest. Earlier analysis yielded a pattern in which most TCR beta V segments were productive about 90% or about 30% of the time.

Although they were nominally healthy when sampled, donors likely had unrecorded immune exposures. The clonotype comes from a man aged 50 or older in good health and CMV-seropositive. The rearrangement uses TRBV19 and TRBJ1-4; 10 bases fit TRBD1. Source material: PBMCs. The CDR3 coding sequence is TGTGCCAGTAACGGTATGACAGGGGGCGCAGGTGAAAAACTGTTTTTT. It translates to CASNGMTGGAGEKLFF.